The present entry profiles one TCR beta chain with its context. CDR3 size: 11 residues. Trimming removed 3 bases from V and 12 bases from J, with 9 bases in between. Germline V CDR1 and CDR2: ENHRY, SYGVKD. The TCR beta CDR3 regions underwent amplification using RNA transcripts as the source. In the first-round RT-PCR of the TCR CDR3, the HTBI primer set was used. TCRdb reprocessed the multiplex PCR reads with MiXCR, giving one entry per CDR3 protein. In the table there are hundreds of thousands of distinct CDR3 sequences, 45% of which are singletons. The data stem from a study of T cells in Graves' hyperthyroidism and ophthalmopathy.

The sequence was collected from an adult man with Graves' disease, either hyperthyroidism or ophthalmopathy (not recorded which). The chain combines TRBV10-3 with TRBJ1-3; weak D call: TRBD1 (5 bases). The specimen was peripheral blood or thyroid tissue (not recorded which). CDR3 in DNA: TGTGCCATCAGTGAATCTGACAGCATATATTTT. As protein: CAISESDSIYF.